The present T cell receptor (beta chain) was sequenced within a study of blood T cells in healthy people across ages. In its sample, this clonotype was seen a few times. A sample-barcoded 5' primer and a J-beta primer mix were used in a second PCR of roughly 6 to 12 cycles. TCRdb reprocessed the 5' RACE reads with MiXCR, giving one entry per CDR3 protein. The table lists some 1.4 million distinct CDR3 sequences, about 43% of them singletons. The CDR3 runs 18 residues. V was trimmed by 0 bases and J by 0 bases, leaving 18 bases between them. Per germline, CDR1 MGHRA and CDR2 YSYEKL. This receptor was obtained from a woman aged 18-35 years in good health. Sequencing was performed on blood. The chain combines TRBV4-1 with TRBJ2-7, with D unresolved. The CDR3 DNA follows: TGCGCCAGCAGCCAAGAGAACCCGAGGAGCGCGAGCTCCTACGAGCAGTACTTC. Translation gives CASSQENPRSASSYEQYF.